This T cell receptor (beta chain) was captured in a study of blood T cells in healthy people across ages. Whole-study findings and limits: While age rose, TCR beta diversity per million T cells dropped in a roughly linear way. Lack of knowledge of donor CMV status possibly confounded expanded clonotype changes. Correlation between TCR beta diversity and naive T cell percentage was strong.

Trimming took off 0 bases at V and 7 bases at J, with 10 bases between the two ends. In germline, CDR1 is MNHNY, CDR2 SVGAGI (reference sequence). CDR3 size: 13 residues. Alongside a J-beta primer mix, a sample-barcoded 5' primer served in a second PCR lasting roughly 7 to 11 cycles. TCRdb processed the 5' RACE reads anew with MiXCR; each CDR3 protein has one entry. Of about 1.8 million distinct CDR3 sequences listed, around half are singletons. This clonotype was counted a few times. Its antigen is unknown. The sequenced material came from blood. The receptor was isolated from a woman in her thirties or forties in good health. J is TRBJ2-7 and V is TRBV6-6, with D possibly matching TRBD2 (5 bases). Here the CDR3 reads CASSYSEAQEQYF. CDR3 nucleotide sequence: TGTGCCAGCAGTTACTCGGAGGCCCAGGAGCAGTACTTC.